The 30 T cell receptor beta chains in this list originate from one sample, sequenced in a study of CD8 T cells in ankylosing spondylitis. Study-level results: Ankylosing spondylitis blood seemed to carry a telltale TCR beta motif made of roughly eight highly homologous variants.

TCRdb reprocessed the 5' RACE reads with MiXCR, giving one entry per CDR3 protein. The sample carries roughly 670,000 distinct CDR3 sequences, around a fifth recorded once. These receptors have no known antigen. The sample was blood, either unsorted or a sorted T cell fraction (not recorded which). These receptors were obtained from a male donor with ankylosing spondylitis.

This clonotype was seen more than once but under ten times. The chain carries TRBV27 and TRBJ1-2, with 9 bases lining up with TRBD1. CDR3 length: 15 amino acids. Per germline, CDR1 MNHEY and CDR2 SMNVEV (reference sequence). J lost 7 bases, V lost 4 bases, and 10 bases had no gene match. The chain's CDR3 is CASSSPGQGLAGYTF. In DNA form, the CDR3 reads TGTGCCAGCAGTTCGCCTGGACAGGGGTTGGCTGGCTACACCTTC.

The gene calls are TRBV20-1 and TRBJ2-1; 10 bases fit TRBD2. CDR1 DFQATT and CDR2 SNEGSKA come from the germline V gene (reference sequence). V shed 5 bases, J shed 7 bases, and the junction held 8 bases outside the gene matches. CDR3 size: 14 residues. The DNA for the CDR3 is TGCAGTGCTCGACAGCGGGGGGGCGTTAATGAGCAGTTCTTC. Its protein product is CSARQRGGVNEQFF.

J is TRBJ1-1 and V is TRBV7-9; possible D gene TRBD1, 5 bases. The CDR3 is 13 amino acids. CDR1 is SEHNR and CDR2 is FQNEAQ in the germline V gene (reference sequence). V was shortened by 7 bases and J by 6 bases, with 15 bases between the two germline ends. The CDR3 coding sequence is TGTGCCAGCATCCCCGGGGGGGATGCTGAAGCTTTCTTT. This codes for CASIPGGDAEAFF.

This clonotype was recorded only once. The rearrangement uses TRBV7-2 and TRBJ1-2; TRBD1 might be the D (6 bases). With 2 bases removed from V and 3 bases from J, the gap between germline ends came to 19 bases. The CDR3 spans 17 residues. The germline V gene has CDR1 SGHTA and CDR2 FQGNSA. The CDR3 region has the DNA TGTGCCAGCAGCTTAAGGGGCGGCAGGGGCCCAGACTATGGCTACACCTTC. Translation gives CASSLRGGRGPDYGYTF. The whole variable domain, remainder taken from reference TRBV7-2 and TRBJ1-2, is GAGVSQSPSNKVTEKGKDVELRCDPISGHTALYWYRQSLGQGLEFLIYFQGNSAPDKSGLPSDRFSAERTGGSVSTLTIQRTQQEDSAVYLCASSLRGGRGPDYGYTFGSGTRLTVV.

This clonotype was counted only a few times. The chain employs TRBV4-1 and TRBJ2-1, with D tentatively TRBD2 (5 bases). Trimming pared 5 bases from V and 12 bases from J, leaving 23 bases between. Germline V gives CDR1 MGHRA, CDR2 YSYEKL. There are 15 residues in the CDR3. CDR3 sequence (DNA): TGCGCCAGCAGCGAAGGGAGAGGAACAATAACGCGGCAGTTCTTC. Its translation: CASSEGRGTITRQFF.

Ten or more counts support this clonotype. The chain carries TRBV2 and TRBJ1-1; no definite D call. This CDR3 is 13 amino acids long. The V and J ends lost 0 bases and 5 bases respectively, with 7 bases between them. From germline, CDR1 is SNHLY and CDR2 FYNNEI. DNA for the CDR3: TGTGCCAGCAGTGAAGCGGCGCCGACTGAAGCTTTCTTT. Its translation: CASSEAAPTEAFF.

The chain combines TRBV7-2 with TRBJ2-3, with 8 bases identical to TRBD2. The J segment lost 1 base and the V segment lost 1 base, leaving 7 bases of the junction unmatched. The germline V gene has CDR1 SGHTA and CDR2 FQGNSA. The CDR3 length is 17 residues. Here the CDR3 reads CASSLGAGGPRTDTQYF. DNA of the CDR3: TGTGCCAGCAGCTTAGGGGCGGGGGGACCACGCACAGATACGCAGTATTTT. Complete variable domain (other parts from reference TRBV7-2 and TRBJ2-3): GAGVSQSPSNKVTEKGKDVELRCDPISGHTALYWYRQSLGQGLEFLIYFQGNSAPDKSGLPSDRFSAERTGGSVSTLTIQRTQQEDSAVYLCASSLGAGGPRTDTQYFGPGTRLTVL.

This clonotype was found once. Relative to the germline gene, one junction end is altered; a read error may explain this. The chain joins TRBV5-1 to TRBJ2-6; 9 bases agree with TRBD1. The CDR3 length is 17 residues. Germline V gives CDR1 SGHRS, CDR2 YFSETQ. The DNA for the CDR3 is TGCGCCAGCAGCTACGGGACAGGGAACTCTGGGGCCAACGCCCTGACTTTC. It yields the protein CASSYGTGNSGANALTF. Together with reference TRBV5-1 and TRBJ2-6, the CDR3 gives the full variable domain: KAGVTQTPRYLIKTRGQQVTLSCSPISGHRSVSWYQQTPGQGLQFLFEYFSETQRNKGNFPGRFSGRQFSNSRSEMNVSTLELGDSALYLCASSYGTGNSGANALTFGAGSRLTVL.

The chain uses TRBV7-2 and TRBJ2-5; D gene unclear. This CDR3 region has 12 residues. V was trimmed by 7 bases and J by 5 bases, leaving 11 bases between them. CDR1 and CDR2 from the germline V gene are SGHTA and FQGNSA. CDR3 in amino acids: CASNWGWETQYF. CDR3 DNA sequence: TGTGCCAGCAACTGGGGATGGGAGACCCAGTACTTC.

The chain has TRBV7-3 and TRBJ1-1; D unresolved. The V gene's germline CDR1 is SGHTA and CDR2 FQGTGA. V was clipped by 6 bases and J by 4 bases, with 12 bases between them. The CDR3 has 13 residues. In nucleotides, the CDR3 is TGTGCCAGCAGGGTAGGGAGTAGCACTGAAGCTTTCTTT. It codes for CASRVGSSTEAFF.

This clonotype was seen at least ten times. This sequence joins TRBV10-3 and TRBJ2-7; D remains ambiguous. V lost 4 bases and J 7 bases, leaving 11 bases between the germline ends. The germline CDR1 and CDR2 sequences are ENHRY and SYGVKD. The CDR3 totals 12 residues. The CDR3 loop reads CAISGTTWEQYF. CDR3 nucleotides: TGTGCCATCAGTGGGACCACCTGGGAGCAGTACTTC.

The rearrangement uses TRBV29-1 and TRBJ2-5, with 10 bases matching TRBD2. Germline CDR1 reads SQVTM; CDR2 reads ANQGSEA. The CDR3 runs to 14 residues. The J segment lost 5 bases and the V segment lost 2 bases, leaving 5 bases of the junction unmatched. The CDR3 DNA reads TGCAGCGTTGAAAGCCCAGCGGGAGGGGAGACCCAGTACTTC. The encoded protein is CSVESPAGGETQYF. The full variable domain, in which reference TRBV29-1 and TRBJ2-5 provide the parts outside the CDR3, is SAVISQKPSRDICQRGTSLTIQCQVDSQVTMMFWYRQQPGQSLTLIATANQGSEATYESGFVIDKFPISRPNLTFSTLTVSNMSPEDSSIYLCSVESPAGGETQYFGPGTRLLVL.

This clonotype was found a few times. CDR3 residues: CASSFSTTSGYNEQFF. The DNA for the CDR3 is TGTGCCAGCAGTTTTTCCACGACTAGCGGTTACAATGAGCAGTTCTTC. V usage is TRBV28 and J usage is TRBJ2-1; 9 nucleotides agree with TRBD2. CDR1 is MDHEN and CDR2 is SYDVKM in the germline V gene. CDR3 length: 16 amino acids. J lost 4 bases, V lost 3 bases, and 7 bases had no gene match.

This clonotype has only one observation. The chain combines TRBV3-1 with TRBJ1-2; no definite D call. Germline assignment: CDR1 LGHDT and CDR2 YNNKEL (reference sequence). The germline V and J ends were trimmed by 2 bases and 0 bases, with 7 bases remaining between them. The CDR3 loop spans 14 amino acids. The CDR3 coding sequence is TGTGCCAGCAGCCAACCCAACGCTAACTATGGCTACACCTTC. This translates into CASSQPNANYGYTF.

This clonotype was detected only a few times. The gene calls are TRBV2 and TRBJ2-7, with TRBD2 matching over 7 bases. Germline CDR1 is SNHLY and CDR2 is FYNNEI. CDR3 length: 15 residues. V was pared by 5 bases and J by 1 base, with 8 bases of the junction left unmatched. CDR3 sequence reads: CASSPWEGLSYEQYF. In DNA form, the CDR3 reads TGTGCCAGCAGTCCCTGGGAGGGATTGTCCTACGAGCAGTACTTC.

This clonotype was recorded at least ten times. This sequence joins TRBV6-1 and TRBJ2-1; 9 bases line up with TRBD2. Per the germline V gene, CDR1 is MNHNS and CDR2 is SASEGT. This CDR3 has 15 amino acids. J gave up 8 bases and V 6 bases, and 11 bases lay outside the gene matches. DNA for the CDR3: TGTGCCAGCAGACCCGGGACTAGCTACTTTGATGAGCAGTTCTTC. This encodes CASRPGTSYFDEQFF.

This clonotype was counted between two and nine times. The chain links TRBV12-3 or TRBV12-4 to TRBJ2-7; D might be TRBD2 (5 bases). The CDR3 covers 13 residues. Trimming removed 3 bases from V and 3 bases from J, with 9 bases in between. CDR3 sequence: CASSFRGYYEQYF. In DNA, the CDR3 is TGTGCCAGCAGTTTCCGGGGATACTACGAGCAGTACTTC.

The chain has TRBV4-1 and TRBJ2-5; tentatively, D is TRBD1 or TRBD2 (5 bases each). The CDR3 extends over 14 amino acids. The germline V gene has CDR1 MGHRA and CDR2 YSYEKL. V was cut by 4 bases and J by 2 bases, with 11 bases left in between. The CDR3 region has the DNA TGCGCCAGCAGCCGTGAGGGGTTACAAGAGACCCAGTACTTC. Translating it yields CASSREGLQETQYF.

In its sample, this clonotype was seen a few times. This chain uses TRBV7-9 with TRBJ2-1, with TRBD1 matching over 7 bases. The CDR3 is 16 residues long. Germline V gene lookup returns CDR1 SEHNR and CDR2 FQNEAQ (reference sequence). J was trimmed by 4 bases and V by 4 bases; bases with no gene match: 10. The chain's CDR3 is CASSSRATGEYNEQFF. The CDR3 nucleotides read TGTGCCAGCAGCTCCCGGGCCACAGGGGAATACAATGAGCAGTTCTTC. Variable domain in full (rest from reference TRBV7-9 and TRBJ2-1): DTGVSQNPRHKITKRGQNVTFRCDPISEHNRLYWYRQTLGQGPEFLTYFQNEAQLEKSRLLSDRFSAERPKGSFSTLEIQRTEQGDSAMYLCASSSRATGEYNEQFFGPGTRLTVL.

This sequence joins TRBV12-3 or TRBV12-4 and TRBJ2-7, with 7 positions matching TRBD2. V dropped 2 bases and J dropped 4; count of bases not matched to a gene: 11. This CDR3 is built from 16 residues. CDR3 sequence reads: CASSLFAGAGRYEQYF. CDR3 DNA: TGTGCCAGCAGTTTATTTGCAGGAGCGGGACGATACGAGCAGTACTTC.

V and J are TRBV7-2 and TRBJ2-7; 13 nucleotides agree with TRBD2. The V segment lost 4 bases and the J segment 4 bases; nucleotides outside the gene matches: 4. CDR1 is SGHTA, CDR2 FQGNSA, per germline. This CDR3 spans 15 amino acids. For the CDR3, the DNA is TGTGCCAGCAGCTCCAGACTAGCGGGAGGATACGAGCAGTACTTC. It codes for CASSSRLAGGYEQYF.

The chain recombines TRBV13 with TRBJ2-3, with D perhaps matching TRBD2 (6 bases). Germline CDR1 and CDR2: PRHDT and FYEKMQ (reference sequence). Trimming took 1 base from V and 3 from J, leaving 17 bases between them. The CDR3 contains 17 residues. This CDR3 reads CASSLAPGRGETDTQYF. Written as DNA, the CDR3 is TGTGCCAGCAGCTTAGCCCCCGGGCGCGGGGAGACAGATACGCAGTATTTT.

This clonotype was recorded at least ten times. The rearrangement joins TRBV5-4 to TRBJ1-3; 7 bases match TRBD1. With 4 bases clipped from V and 0 bases from J, the junction kept 4 bases outside the gene matches. This CDR3 comprises 15 residues. The germline V gene encodes CDR1 SGHNT and CDR2 YYREEE (reference sequence). The CDR3 sequence: CASSPTGPSGNTIYF. The CDR3 DNA is TGTGCCAGCAGCCCGACAGGGCCCTCTGGAAACACCATATATTTT.

The chain couples TRBV4-1 to TRBJ1-1, with D hard to call. The CDR3 totals 14 residues. From germline, CDR1 is MGHRA and CDR2 YSYEKL. Deletions cut 0 bases from V and 1 base from J, with 6 bases between. The CDR3 loop reads CASSQEGENTEAFF. CDR3 DNA sequence: TGCGCCAGCAGCCAAGAGGGTGAGAACACTGAAGCTTTCTTT.

This rearrangement joins TRBV12-3 or TRBV12-4 to TRBJ2-2; tentative D call: TRBD1 (6 bases). The CDR3 is made up of 13 amino acids. The V and J ends lost 3 bases and 6 bases respectively, with 8 bases between them. CDR3 sequence: CASSFKGAGELFF. The CDR3 DNA reads as TGTGCCAGCAGTTTTAAGGGGGCCGGGGAGCTGTTTTTT.

This chain connects TRBV6-1 to TRBJ1-5; 8 positions match TRBD1. Germline-derived CDR1 and CDR2 are MNHNS and SASEGT. V shed 4 bases and J 6 bases; nucleotides not matched to a gene: 11. The CDR3 is 16 residues long. CDR3 nucleotide sequence: TGTGCCAGCAGTGCTAGGCCAGGACAGGGCAGTCAGCCCCAGCATTTT. It yields the protein CASSARPGQGSQPQHF.

A few counts support this clonotype. This chain connects TRBV15 to TRBJ2-3, with TRBD2 identical over 8 bases. Losses at the gene ends were 3 bases for V and 2 bases for J; bases not matched to a gene: 4. The CDR3 spans 15 residues. Germline CDR1 is LNHNV and CDR2 is YYDKDF (reference sequence). The CDR3 region has the DNA TGTGCCACCAGCAGTGGCGGGAGGACCACAGATACGCAGTATTTT. This sequence encodes CATSSGGRTTDTQYF.

A single count supports this clonotype. The V gene is TRBV5-1, the J gene TRBJ2-7; D is possibly TRBD1 or TRBD2 (5 bases each). CDR1 and CDR2 from the germline V gene are SGHRS and YFSETQ. The CDR3 is made up of 15 amino acids. Trimming shortened V by 6 bases and J by 2 bases, and 18 bases separated the two germline ends. The CDR3 protein is CASKRGADGTYEQYF. In DNA form, the CDR3 reads TGCGCCAGCAAAAGGGGAGCAGACGGAACCTACGAGCAGTACTTC.

This clonotype has just a few counts. The chain combines TRBV12-3 or TRBV12-4 with TRBJ1-5, with 7 bases aligning to TRBD1. V shed 7 bases and J 0 bases; nucleotides not matched to a gene: 9. CDR3 length: 16 residues. CDR3 loop: CASIRGTVNSNQPQHF. The DNA of the CDR3 is TGTGCCAGCATCAGGGGGACAGTAAATAGCAATCAGCCCCAGCATTTT.

Only a few counts were recorded for this clonotype. The chain is built from TRBV28 and TRBJ2-3, with 10 bases fitting TRBD2. Per germline, CDR1 MDHEN and CDR2 SYDVKM. The CDR3 spans 17 residues. With V trimmed by 3 bases and J by 2 bases, 8 bases remained unmatched. DNA for the CDR3: TGTGCCAGCAGTTTCCCGAATAGCGGGAGGCCCACAGATACGCAGTATTTT. This encodes CASSFPNSGRPTDTQYF.